This T cell receptor (beta chain) came from a study of cytomegalovirus exposure and HLA in healthy donors. Overall study: In an earlier analysis, around 120 million unique TCR beta sequences were found from 150 million to 200 million T cells. Study-wide points: The authors later linked a missense DCLRE1C variant to TCR beta V- and J-gene trimming.

Turning to this clone: The target antigen is unknown.

Primers included in the PCR were 60 Vbeta and 13 Jbeta primers. Sequenced by immunoSEQ multiplex PCR; TCRdb stores in-frame clones only, minus some. The data show around 140,000 clones, about four fifths seen once. This clonotype was obtained from a man in his forties in good health and CMV-seronegative. Sequenced: PBMCs.

CDR3 DNA sequence: TGTGCCAGCACCCTCGGGACAGTCTATGGCTACACCTTC. Translated, it gives CASTLGTVYGYTF. The chain recombines TRBV28 with TRBJ1-2; the match to TRBD1 covers 7 bases. Germline CDR1 reads MDHEN; CDR2 reads SYDVKM. Trimming cost V 7 bases and J 4 bases; bases outside gene matches: 6. The CDR3 runs 13 residues.